Listed below are T cell receptor beta chains from one sample, sequenced in a study of PD-1 blockade in classical Hodgkin lymphoma. Assay used: immunoSEQ multiplex PCR; TCRdb lists only in-frame clones, some missing. The sample lists approximately 49,000 clones, 60% to 80% occurring once. The source material was peripheral blood mononuclear cells (PBMCs), sampled before the fourth cycle of nivolumab. Every receptor here comes from a human donor with classical Hodgkin lymphoma. Both conserved end residues are part of each CDR3. Each record gives: V gene, clone size, J gene, CDR3 protein. Size tells how often a clone was seen (once, few, many) or the class of an expanded clone, and some rows leave it out.

v_call: TRBV7-3; clone_size: -; j_call: TRBJ1-1; cdr3_aa: CASSANSERGTEAFF
v_call: TRBV10-2; clone_size: once; j_call: TRBJ2-1; cdr3_aa: CASSPSGSRSEQFF
v_call: TRBV6-6; clone_size: few; j_call: TRBJ1-5; cdr3_aa: CASRQAGSSNQPQHF
v_call: TRBV28; clone_size: -; j_call: TRBJ2-7; cdr3_aa: CASSLEKGYEQYF
v_call: TRBV5-1; clone_size: -; j_call: TRBJ2-2; cdr3_aa: CASGHNTGELFF
v_call: TRBV30; clone_size: -; j_call: TRBJ1-2; cdr3_aa: CAGDGPNYGYTF
v_call: TRBV7-2; clone_size: -; j_call: TRBJ2-3; cdr3_aa: CASSSRTGIADTQYF
v_call: TRBV30; clone_size: -; j_call: TRBJ2-2; cdr3_aa: CATGGESGELFF
v_call: TRBV28; clone_size: -; j_call: TRBJ1-4; cdr3_aa: CASSQKGYSANEKLFF
v_call: TRBV5-5; clone_size: -; j_call: TRBJ2-2; cdr3_aa: CASSVFGTANTGELFF
v_call: TRBV6-1; clone_size: few; j_call: TRBJ2-3; cdr3_aa: CASSVSSGSRTDTQYF
v_call: TRBV19; clone_size: -; j_call: TRBJ2-2; cdr3_aa: CASSIAPDDPGELFF
v_call: TRBV19; clone_size: -; j_call: TRBJ2-7; cdr3_aa: CASSIKGDRLAYEQYF
v_call: TRBV27; clone_size: -; j_call: TRBJ2-3; cdr3_aa: CASSLSSGPGLTDTQYF
v_call: TRBV15; clone_size: -; j_call: TRBJ1-2; cdr3_aa: CATSRVDRSYGYTF
v_call: TRBV6-1; clone_size: -; j_call: TRBJ1-2; cdr3_aa: CASRGGGAGAYGYTF
v_call: TRBV19; clone_size: -; j_call: TRBJ1-2; cdr3_aa: CASSTGQGYGYTF
v_call: TRBV6-5; clone_size: -; j_call: TRBJ1-1; cdr3_aa: CASSTTGNTEAFF
v_call: TRBV2; clone_size: -; j_call: TRBJ1-2; cdr3_aa: CAIGTGLGGYTF
v_call: TRBV9; clone_size: -; j_call: TRBJ1-1; cdr3_aa: CASSVAGQNTEAFF
v_call: TRBV25-1; clone_size: once; j_call: TRBJ1-5; cdr3_aa: CASRGQYNQPQHF
v_call: TRBV6-6; clone_size: -; j_call: TRBJ2-7; cdr3_aa: CASSYARGAYEQYF
v_call: TRBV27; clone_size: -; j_call: TRBJ2-2; cdr3_aa: CASSSSYPGQETNTGELFF
v_call: TRBV7-3; clone_size: -; j_call: TRBJ1-2; cdr3_aa: CASSFRRQGSEGYTF
v_call: TRBV11-3; clone_size: -; j_call: TRBJ2-4; cdr3_aa: CASRQTSGRTKNIQYF
v_call: TRBV2; clone_size: -; j_call: TRBJ2-5; cdr3_aa: CASSEGAYETQYF
v_call: TRBV15; clone_size: -; j_call: TRBJ1-5; cdr3_aa: CATSRAGYQPQHF
v_call: TRBV2; clone_size: once; j_call: TRBJ1-6; cdr3_aa: CASSERGANSPLHF
v_call: TRBV4-3; clone_size: -; j_call: TRBJ1-3; cdr3_aa: CASSQEVLALAGNTIYF
v_call: TRBV6-5; clone_size: -; j_call: TRBJ1-3; cdr3_aa: CASSPDRFSGNTIYF
v_call: TRBV9; clone_size: -; j_call: TRBJ2-1; cdr3_aa: CASSVVGADEQFF
v_call: TRBV19; clone_size: -; j_call: TRBJ1-5; cdr3_aa: CASSMSVGDPQHF
v_call: TRBV4-1; clone_size: once; j_call: TRBJ2-1; cdr3_aa: CASSQGPGQGKNEQFF
v_call: TRBV7-2; clone_size: -; j_call: TRBJ1-4; cdr3_aa: CASSSLSGGFNEKLFF
v_call: TRBV28; clone_size: once; j_call: TRBJ2-7; cdr3_aa: CASSLAGGSYEQYF
v_call: TRBV28; clone_size: -; j_call: TRBJ1-3; cdr3_aa: CASRKQSSGNTIYF
v_call: TRBV5-4; clone_size: once; j_call: TRBJ1-2; cdr3_aa: CATEAVNYGYTF
v_call: TRBV11-2; clone_size: few; j_call: TRBJ1-4; cdr3_aa: CASSRVGAGVREKLFF
v_call: TRBV7-3; clone_size: -; j_call: TRBJ2-7; cdr3_aa: CASSPGSSSYEQYF
v_call: TRBV4-1; clone_size: few; j_call: TRBJ2-7; cdr3_aa: CASQLSDRGFYEQYF
v_call: TRBV6-5; clone_size: -; j_call: TRBJ1-1; cdr3_aa: CASSYDPGVTEAFF
v_call: TRBV25-1; clone_size: -; j_call: TRBJ1-2; cdr3_aa: CASSNLQGWANYGYTF
v_call: TRBV5-4; clone_size: -; j_call: TRBJ2-5; cdr3_aa: CASSFLGPQETQYF
v_call: TRBV6-5; clone_size: -; j_call: TRBJ2-7; cdr3_aa: CASSWTYEQYF
v_call: TRBV14; clone_size: -; j_call: TRBJ2-5; cdr3_aa: CASSQDNGETQYF
v_call: TRBV4-1; clone_size: once; j_call: TRBJ1-2; cdr3_aa: CASSPTTWTGGESYGYTF
v_call: TRBV5-4; clone_size: once; j_call: TRBJ2-5; cdr3_aa: CASSSGLAEGLQETQYF
v_call: TRBV6-6; clone_size: -; j_call: TRBJ2-1; cdr3_aa: CASSAGADEQFF
v_call: TRBV7-3; clone_size: -; j_call: TRBJ2-2; cdr3_aa: CASSSSGRSTGELFF
v_call: TRBV14; clone_size: once; j_call: TRBJ1-2; cdr3_aa: CASRPQGTTLYGYTF
v_call: TRBV7-2; clone_size: -; j_call: TRBJ1-5; cdr3_aa: CASSFLVDQPQHF
v_call: TRBV28; clone_size: once; j_call: TRBJ2-1; cdr3_aa: CASSRPVPDEQFF
v_call: TRBV9; clone_size: -; j_call: TRBJ1-2; cdr3_aa: CASSSQQGAEGYTF
v_call: TRBV4-3; clone_size: -; j_call: TRBJ2-2; cdr3_aa: CASSRRDYSGELFF
v_call: TRBV2; clone_size: -; j_call: TRBJ2-5; cdr3_aa: CASSPRQAGPEETQYF
v_call: TRBV20-1; clone_size: -; j_call: TRBJ2-5; cdr3_aa: CSAMGGETQYF
v_call: TRBV18; clone_size: -; j_call: TRBJ2-7; cdr3_aa: CASSPEHYEQYF
v_call: TRBV5-6; clone_size: -; j_call: TRBJ2-2; cdr3_aa: CASSFSGRHTGELFF